The 7 T cell receptor beta chains listed next were all sequenced from one sample in a study of shared clonotypes between healthy human individuals. Produced via immunoSEQ multiplex PCR; TCRdb's table is partial and in-frame only. The data hold approximately 2.1 million clones, with 93% observed a single time. Sequences were obtained from naive CD4+ T cells from PBMCs. Subset here: CD45RA+ positively selected. The receptors here all came from a man aged 18 to 29 in good health. Some clones in this sample may be carry-over from other donors' samples.

The chain joins TRBV9 to TRBJ1-1, with D unresolved. CDR1 SGDLS and CDR2 YYNGEE come from the germline V gene. With 1 base removed from V and 7 bases from J, the gap between germline ends came to 14 bases. This CDR3 has 14 amino acids. This chain's CDR3 is CASSVMEAAGEAFF. For the CDR3, the DNA is TGTGCCAGCAGCGTAATGGAGGCGGCCGGTGAAGCTTTCTTT.

J is TRBJ1-3 and V is TRBV4-3; no clear D gene. V lost 1 base, J lost 0 bases, and 13 bases lay in between. Germline-derived CDR1 and CDR2 are LGHNA and YSLEER. This CDR3 is built from 17 residues. CDR3 sequence: CASSQAVDRTSGNTIYF. CDR3 nucleotides: TGCGCCAGCAGCCAAGCCGTGGATCGAACCTCTGGAAACACCATATATTTT.

The CDR3: CASSPGGGARIGELFF. CDR3 nucleotide sequence: TGCGCCAGCAGCCCCGGAGGGGGGGCGCGTATCGGGGAGCTGTTTTTT. The chain has TRBV5-1 and TRBJ2-2; D perhaps matches TRBD2 (7 bases). V lost 4 bases and J lost 7, with 20 bases in between. The CDR3 loop spans 16 amino acids. Germline CDR1 is SGHRS and CDR2 is YFSETQ.

The chain combines TRBV5-1 with TRBJ2-1; 12 bases are shared with TRBD2. This CDR3 contains 22 residues. J lost 0 bases, V lost 3 bases, and 19 bases had no gene match. Per germline, CDR1 SGHRS and CDR2 YFSETQ. Written as DNA, the CDR3 is TGCGCCAGCAGCTCGGGACTAGCGGGTCGGAACTCGTACTCAAGCTCCTACAATGAGCAGTTCTTC. This gives the protein CASSSGLAGRNSYSSSYNEQFF.

The rearrangement joins TRBV27 to TRBJ2-2, with 7 bases that match TRBD1. Looked up from germline, CDR1 is MNHEY and CDR2 is SMNVEV (reference sequence). The CDR3 has 16 residues. Losses at the gene ends were 8 bases for V and 0 bases for J; bases not matched to a gene: 9. CDR3 loop: CASRVDRFANTGELFF. The CDR3 DNA sequence: TGTGCCAGCCGGGTGGACAGGTTCGCGAACACCGGGGAGCTGTTTTTT.

The chain links TRBV9 to TRBJ2-1, with 9 nucleotides matching TRBD2. The V and J ends lost 2 bases and 4 bases, in that order; junction bases with no gene match: 4. The V gene's germline CDR1 is SGDLS and CDR2 YYNGEE. This CDR3 is 15 amino acids long. The CDR3 is CASSVGLALYNEQFF. The CDR3 DNA reads TGTGCCAGCAGCGTGGGACTAGCCCTTTACAATGAGCAGTTCTTC. The entire variable domain, with the rest obtained from reference TRBV9 and TRBJ2-1, is as follows: DSGVTQTPKHLITATGQRVTLRCSPRSGDLSVYWYQQSLDQGLQFLIQYYNGEERAKGNILERFSAQQFPDLHSELNLSSLELGDSALYFCASSVGLALYNEQFFGPGTRLTVL.

This chain uses TRBV20-1 with TRBJ2-3; no reliable D call. Trimming removed 6 bases at V and 4 bases at J, with 8 bases between. The CDR3 loop spans 11 amino acids. Germline values: CDR1 DFQATT, CDR2 SNEGSKA (reference sequence). CDR3 amino acids: CSAGRSDTQYF. CDR3 sequence (DNA): TGCAGTGCAGGGCGGTCAGATACGCAGTATTTT.